The clone carrying this T cell receptor (beta chain) has a single count. The germline CDR1 and CDR2 sequences are LNHDA and SQIVND (reference sequence). This CDR3 comprises 15 residues. The J segment lost 4 bases and the V segment lost 6 bases, leaving 6 bases of the junction unmatched. Method: immunoSEQ multiplex PCR; TCRdb's copy keeps in-frame clones and lacks some. The table lists under 80,000 clones, nearly 80% of them singletons. The data derive from a study of blood T cell repertoires in COVID-19. In the study overall: T cells, B-cell-depleted T cells, or PBMCs provided the cDNA or gDNA that served as material.

Sequencing was done on a sample of peripheral blood. The chain couples TRBV19 to TRBJ2-5, with TRBD2 matching 12 bases. The receptor's source is a human donor in a cohort sampled during active COVID-19. The CDR3 nucleotides read TGTGCCAGTAGGCCTAGCGGGAGGGCCATAGAGACCCAGTACTTC. Amino acid sequence: CASRPSGRAIETQYF.